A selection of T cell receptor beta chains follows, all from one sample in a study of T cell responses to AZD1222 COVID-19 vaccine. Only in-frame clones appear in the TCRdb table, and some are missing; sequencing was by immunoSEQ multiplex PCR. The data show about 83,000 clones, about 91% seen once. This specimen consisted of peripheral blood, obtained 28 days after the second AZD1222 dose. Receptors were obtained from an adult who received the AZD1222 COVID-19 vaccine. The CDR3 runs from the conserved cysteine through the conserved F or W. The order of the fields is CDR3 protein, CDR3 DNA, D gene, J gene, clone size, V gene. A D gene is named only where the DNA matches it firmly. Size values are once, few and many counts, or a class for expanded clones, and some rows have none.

cdr3_aa: CASSPATGSRGYTF; cdr3_nt: TGTGCCAGCTCACCGGCGACAGGGTCGAGGGGCTACACCTTC; d_call: TRBD1; j_call: TRBJ1-2; clone_size: NA; v_call: TRBV18
cdr3_aa: CASSSDRGDTEAFF; cdr3_nt: TGTGCCAGCAGCTCCGACAGGGGGGACACTGAAGCTTTCTTT; d_call: TRBD1; j_call: TRBJ1-1; clone_size: NA; v_call: TRBV7-9
cdr3_aa: CASSPRQGSLSEQYF; cdr3_nt: TGTGCCAGCAGCCCAAGACAGGGGAGCCTCTCCGAGCAGTACTTC; d_call: TRBD1; j_call: TRBJ2-7; clone_size: NA; v_call: TRBV9
cdr3_aa: CASGGSNEQFF; cdr3_nt: TGTGCCAGCGGTGGTAGCAATGAGCAGTTCTTC; d_call: NA; j_call: TRBJ2-1; clone_size: NA; v_call: TRBV6-6
cdr3_aa: CASSQDVGRRSSGANVLTF; cdr3_nt: TGCGCCAGCAGCCAAGACGTTGGGCGTCGTAGCTCTGGGGCCAACGTCCTGACTTTC; d_call: NA; j_call: TRBJ2-6; clone_size: NA; v_call: TRBV4-1
cdr3_aa: CASSIVLGPSYEQYF; cdr3_nt: TGTGCCAGTAGTATTGTTCTTGGGCCCTCCTACGAGCAGTACTTC; d_call: NA; j_call: TRBJ2-7; clone_size: NA; v_call: TRBV19
cdr3_aa: CASSPLGGVYGKNIQYF; cdr3_nt: TGTGCCAGCAGTCCACTTGGGGGGGTTTATGGCAAAAACATTCAGTACTTC; d_call: TRBD2; j_call: TRBJ2-4; clone_size: NA; v_call: TRBV28
cdr3_aa: CASRIILKQGRPEAFF; cdr3_nt: TGCGCCAGCCGAATTATTCTTAAGCAGGGACGACCTGAAGCTTTCTTT; d_call: NA; j_call: TRBJ1-1; clone_size: NA; v_call: TRBV10-1
cdr3_aa: CASRITGELFF; cdr3_nt: TGTGCCAGCAGGATCACCGGGGAGCTGTTTTTT; d_call: NA; j_call: TRBJ2-2; clone_size: NA; v_call: TRBV2
cdr3_aa: CASSPTGGHRNIQYF; cdr3_nt: TGTGCCAGCTCACCGACGGGAGGGCATCGAAACATTCAGTACTTC; d_call: TRBD2; j_call: TRBJ2-4; clone_size: NA; v_call: TRBV18
cdr3_aa: CASSYDRGTYEQYF; cdr3_nt: TGTGCCAGCAGTTATGACAGGGGGACCTACGAGCAGTACTTC; d_call: TRBD1; j_call: TRBJ2-7; clone_size: once; v_call: TRBV6-6